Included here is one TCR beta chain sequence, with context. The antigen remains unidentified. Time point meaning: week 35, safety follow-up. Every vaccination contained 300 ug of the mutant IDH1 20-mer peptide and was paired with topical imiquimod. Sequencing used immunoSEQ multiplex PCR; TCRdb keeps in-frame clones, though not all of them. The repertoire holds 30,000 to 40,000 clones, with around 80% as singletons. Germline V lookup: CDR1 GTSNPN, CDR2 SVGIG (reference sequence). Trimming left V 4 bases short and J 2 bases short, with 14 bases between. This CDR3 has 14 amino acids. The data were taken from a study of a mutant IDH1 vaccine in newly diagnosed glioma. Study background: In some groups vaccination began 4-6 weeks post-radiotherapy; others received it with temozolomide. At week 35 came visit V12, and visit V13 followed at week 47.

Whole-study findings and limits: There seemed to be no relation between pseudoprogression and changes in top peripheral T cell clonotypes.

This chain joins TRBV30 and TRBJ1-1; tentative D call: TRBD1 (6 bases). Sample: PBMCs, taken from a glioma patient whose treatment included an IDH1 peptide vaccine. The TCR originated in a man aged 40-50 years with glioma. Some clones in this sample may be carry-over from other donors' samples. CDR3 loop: CAWTWGAYNTEAFF. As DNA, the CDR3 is TGTGCCTGGACGTGGGGGGCTTATAACACTGAAGCTTTCTTT.